This TCR beta chain stems from a study of beta chain features in type 1 diabetes. This clone appeared a few times. Its cognate antigen is unknown. Regarding the study as a whole: Researchers could not determine here whether HLA type influences TCRB rearrangement. Patients' naive, central memory and Treg TCRB repertoires seemed closer to one another than those of healthy donors. Significant though moderate, a shortening of TCRB CDR3s appeared in all four CD4+ subsets of Type 1 diabetes patients.

What was sequenced were expressed TCRB transcripts, since all of the isolated RNA had been reverse transcribed. Libraries were prepared by immunoSEQ multiplex PCR; TCRdb keeps only in-frame clonotypes and omits some of them. The sample lists 400,000 to 550,000 clones; 11% were seen once. This sequence originates from a woman between 18 and 30 years old in good health. The sequenced sample was naive CD4+ T cells from blood.

The DNA of the CDR3 is TGTGCCAGCAGCCCGATGGGGGCCCAAGCCAAAAACATTCAGTACTTC. It is translated as CASSPMGAQAKNIQYF. The rearrangement links TRBV5-4 to TRBJ2-4; D may be TRBD1 (6 bases). Germline CDR1 and CDR2: SGHNT and YYREEE (reference sequence). The CDR3 is 16 residues long. V lost 4 bases to trimming and J lost 0 bases, with 14 bases between them.